These 3 T cell receptor beta chains originate from one sample sequenced in a study of shared clonotypes between healthy human individuals. Libraries were prepared by immunoSEQ multiplex PCR; TCRdb keeps only in-frame clonotypes and omits some of them. The sample comprises 2 million to 3 million clones, approximately 93% of which are singletons, and about 0.38% rests with the top ten. The sample comprised naive CD4+ T cells from PBMCs. The subset here: CD45RA+ positively selected. Receptors were obtained from a man younger than 30 in good health. Some clones in this sample may be carry-over from other donors' samples.

The V call is TRBV6-6, the J call TRBJ1-2; D gene unclear. V lost 5 bases and J 1 base, leaving 11 bases between the germline ends. Germline CDR1 MNHNY, CDR2 SVGAGI (reference sequence). The CDR3 extends over 14 amino acids. The CDR3 region has the DNA TGTGCCAGCAGTCCCCGGGCCTTTAACTATGGCTACACCTTC. Protein sequence: CASSPRAFNYGYTF.

The V and J genes are TRBV10-3 and TRBJ2-7; D ambiguous. The CDR3 is 14 amino acids. V shed 3 bases and J shed 2 bases, with 11 bases lying between them. Germline V gives CDR1 ENHRY, CDR2 SYGVKD. Here the CDR3 DNA reads TGTGCCATCAGTGACATTCGCGGAACCTACGAGCAGTACTTC. This translates into CAISDIRGTYEQYF.

This clone has only one observation. The J gene is TRBJ2-7, the V gene TRBV10-3; TRBD1 might be the D (6 bases). CDR1 ENHRY and CDR2 SYGVKD come from the germline V gene. Trimming took 3 bases from V and 5 from J, leaving 20 bases between them. The CDR3 extends over 16 amino acids. The CDR3 nucleotides are TGTGCCATCAGTGATCAAGTCCCGCAGGGGAGACACGAGCAGTACTTC. Translated: CAISDQVPQGRHEQYF.